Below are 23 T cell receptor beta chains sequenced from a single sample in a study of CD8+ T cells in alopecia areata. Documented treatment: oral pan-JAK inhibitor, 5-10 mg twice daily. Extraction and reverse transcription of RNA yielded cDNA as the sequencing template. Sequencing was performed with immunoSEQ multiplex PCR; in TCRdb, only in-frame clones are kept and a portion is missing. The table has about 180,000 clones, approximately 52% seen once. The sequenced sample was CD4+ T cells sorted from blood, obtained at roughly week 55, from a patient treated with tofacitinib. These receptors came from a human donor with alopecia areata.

Here the CDR3 DNA reads TGTGCCAGCAATTACGGGACAAGCTCACCCCTCCACTTT. This codes for CASNYGTSSPLHF. V usage is TRBV25-1 and J usage is TRBJ1-6, with a tentative D call TRBD1 (6 bases). This CDR3 spans 13 amino acids. Trimming took off 7 bases at V and 10 bases at J, with 14 bases between the two ends. The germline V gene has CDR1 MGHDK and CDR2 SYGVNS. The complete variable domain, with remaining parts taken from reference TRBV25-1 and TRBJ1-6, reads EADIYQTPRYLVIGTGKKITLECSQTMGHDKMYWYQQDPGMELHLIHYSYGVNSTEKGDLSSESTVSRIRTEHFPLTLESARPSHTSQYLCASNYGTSSPLHFGNGTRLTVT.

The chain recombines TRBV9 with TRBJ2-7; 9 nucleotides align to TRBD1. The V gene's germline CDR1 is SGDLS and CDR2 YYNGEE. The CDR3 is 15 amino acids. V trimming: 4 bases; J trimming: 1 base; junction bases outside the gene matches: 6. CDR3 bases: TGTGCCAGCAGCAACCCCGGGACAGGGTCCTACGAGCAGTACTTC. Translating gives CASSNPGTGSYEQYF. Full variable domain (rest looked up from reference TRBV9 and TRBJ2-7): DSGVTQTPKHLITATGQRVTLRCSPRSGDLSVYWYQQSLDQGLQFLIQYYNGEERAKGNILERFSAQQFPDLHSELNLSSLELGDSALYFCASSNPGTGSYEQYFGPGTRLTVT.

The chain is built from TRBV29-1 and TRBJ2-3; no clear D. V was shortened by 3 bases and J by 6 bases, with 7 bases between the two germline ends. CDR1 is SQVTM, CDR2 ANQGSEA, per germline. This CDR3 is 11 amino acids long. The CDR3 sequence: CSVDRRDTQYF. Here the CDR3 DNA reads TGCAGCGTTGACAGGCGGGATACGCAGTATTTT.

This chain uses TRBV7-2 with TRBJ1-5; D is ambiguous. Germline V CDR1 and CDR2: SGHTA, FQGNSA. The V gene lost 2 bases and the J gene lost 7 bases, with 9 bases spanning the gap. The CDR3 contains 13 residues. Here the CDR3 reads CASSLIVNQPQHF. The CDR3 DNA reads TGTGCCAGCAGCTTAATTGTAAACCAGCCCCAGCATTTT. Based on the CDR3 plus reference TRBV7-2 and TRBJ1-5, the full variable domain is GAGVSQSPSNKVTEKGKDVELRCDPISGHTALYWYRQSLGQGLEFLIYFQGNSAPDKSGLPSDRFSAERTGGSVSTLTIQRTQQEDSAVYLCASSLIVNQPQHFGDGTRLSIL.

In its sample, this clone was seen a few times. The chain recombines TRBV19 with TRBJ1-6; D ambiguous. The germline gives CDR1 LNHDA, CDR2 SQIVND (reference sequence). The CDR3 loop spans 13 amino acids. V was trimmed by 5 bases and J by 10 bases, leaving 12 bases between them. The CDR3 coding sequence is TGTGCCAGTAGTGAAGGGCTCAAATCACCCCTCCACTTT. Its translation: CASSEGLKSPLHF.

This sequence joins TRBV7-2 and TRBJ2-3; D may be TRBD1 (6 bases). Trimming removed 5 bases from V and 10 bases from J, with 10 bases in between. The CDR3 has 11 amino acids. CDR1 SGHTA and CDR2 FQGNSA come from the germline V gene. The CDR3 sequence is CASSQQGSQYF. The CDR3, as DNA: TGTGCCAGCAGCCAACAGGGATCGCAGTATTTT.

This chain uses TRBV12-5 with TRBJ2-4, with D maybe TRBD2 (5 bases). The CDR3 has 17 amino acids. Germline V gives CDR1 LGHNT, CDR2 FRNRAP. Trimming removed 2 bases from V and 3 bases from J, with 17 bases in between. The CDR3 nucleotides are TGTGCTAGTGGTTTGACCCGTGCGGAGGTCGGCAAAAACATTCAGTACTTC. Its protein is CASGLTRAEVGKNIQYF.

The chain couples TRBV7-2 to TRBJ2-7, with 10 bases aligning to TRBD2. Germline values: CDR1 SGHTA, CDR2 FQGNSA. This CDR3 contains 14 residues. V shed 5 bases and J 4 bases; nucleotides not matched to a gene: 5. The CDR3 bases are TGTGCCAGCAGCAGGCCGGGACTAGCGTACGAGCAGTACTTC. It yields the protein CASSRPGLAYEQYF.

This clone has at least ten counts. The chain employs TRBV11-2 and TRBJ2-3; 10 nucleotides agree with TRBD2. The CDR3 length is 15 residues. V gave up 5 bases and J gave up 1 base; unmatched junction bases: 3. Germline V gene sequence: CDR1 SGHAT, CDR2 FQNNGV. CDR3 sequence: CASSPGTSGTDTQYF. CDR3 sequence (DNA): TGTGCCAGCAGCCCCGGGACTAGCGGCACAGATACGCAGTATTTT.

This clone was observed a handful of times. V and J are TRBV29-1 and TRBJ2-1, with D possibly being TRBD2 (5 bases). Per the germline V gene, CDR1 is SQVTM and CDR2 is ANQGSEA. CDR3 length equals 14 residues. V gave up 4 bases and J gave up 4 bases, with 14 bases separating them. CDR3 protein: CSVVRAGMYNEQFF. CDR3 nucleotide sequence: TGCAGCGTTGTGCGGGCAGGAATGTACAATGAGCAGTTCTTC.

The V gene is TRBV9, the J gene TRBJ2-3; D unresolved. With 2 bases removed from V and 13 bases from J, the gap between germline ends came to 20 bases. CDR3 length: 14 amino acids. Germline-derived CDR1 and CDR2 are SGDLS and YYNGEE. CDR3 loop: CASSVGQVDELEYF. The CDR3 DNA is TGTGCCAGCAGCGTGGGCCAGGTCGATGAGCTAGAGTATTTT.

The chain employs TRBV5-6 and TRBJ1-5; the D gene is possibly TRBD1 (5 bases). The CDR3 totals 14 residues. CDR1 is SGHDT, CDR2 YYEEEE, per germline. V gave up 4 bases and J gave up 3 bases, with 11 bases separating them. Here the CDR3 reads CASSAQGYNQPQHF. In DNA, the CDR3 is TGTGCCAGCAGCGCCCAGGGATACAATCAGCCCCAGCATTTT.

The CDR3 nucleotides read TGTGCCTGGAGTGGTATGCCGGATACGCAGTATTTT. Translating it yields CAWSGMPDTQYF. The J gene is TRBJ2-3, the V gene TRBV30; D not resolved. The CDR3 consists of 12 residues. The germline gives CDR1 GTSNPN, CDR2 SVGIG (reference sequence). V lost 1 base to trimming and J lost 6 bases, with 8 bases between them.

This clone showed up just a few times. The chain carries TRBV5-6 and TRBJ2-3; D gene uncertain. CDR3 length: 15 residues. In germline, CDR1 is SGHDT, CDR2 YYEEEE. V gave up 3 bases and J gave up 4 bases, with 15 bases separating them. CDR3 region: CASSYLEFRPDTQYF. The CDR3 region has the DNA TGTGCCAGCAGCTACCTAGAATTCCGCCCAGATACGCAGTATTTT.

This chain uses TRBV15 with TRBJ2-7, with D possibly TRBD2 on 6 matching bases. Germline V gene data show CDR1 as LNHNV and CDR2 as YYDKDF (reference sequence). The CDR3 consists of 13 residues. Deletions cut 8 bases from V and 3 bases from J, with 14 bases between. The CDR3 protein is CATARGGSYEQYF. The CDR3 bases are TGTGCCACCGCGCGGGGAGGTAGCTACGAGCAGTACTTC.

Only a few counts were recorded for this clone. CDR3 residues: CASSKDRTETQYF. CDR3 bases: TGCGCCAGCAGCAAAGACAGGACGGAGACCCAGTACTTC. The chain links TRBV5-1 to TRBJ2-5; TRBD1 might be the D (6 bases). Trimming pared 4 bases from V and 5 bases from J, leaving 12 bases between. The CDR3 contains 13 residues. CDR1 is SGHRS and CDR2 is YFSETQ in the germline V gene.

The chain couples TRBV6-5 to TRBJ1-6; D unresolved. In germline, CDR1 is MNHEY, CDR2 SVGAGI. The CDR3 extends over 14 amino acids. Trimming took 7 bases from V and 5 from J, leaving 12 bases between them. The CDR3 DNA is TGTGCCAGCACCATGCGGGGTCATAATTCACCCCTCCACTTT. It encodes CASTMRGHNSPLHF.

Here the CDR3 DNA reads TGCAGCGTCGTTAGTGACAGGGTCACCTACGAGCAGTACTTC. Its translation is CSVVSDRVTYEQYF. The chain links TRBV29-1 to TRBJ2-7, with 7 bases aligning to TRBD1. CDR1 SQVTM and CDR2 ANQGSEA come from the germline V gene. The CDR3 is 14 residues long. Losses at the gene ends were 6 bases for V and 2 bases for J; bases not matched to a gene: 10.

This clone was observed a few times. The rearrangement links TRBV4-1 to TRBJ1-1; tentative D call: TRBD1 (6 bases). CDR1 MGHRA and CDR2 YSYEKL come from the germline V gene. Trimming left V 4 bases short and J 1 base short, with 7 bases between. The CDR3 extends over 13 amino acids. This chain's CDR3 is CASSLTGNTEAFF. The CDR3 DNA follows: TGCGCCAGCAGCCTGACAGGGAACACTGAAGCTTTCTTT.

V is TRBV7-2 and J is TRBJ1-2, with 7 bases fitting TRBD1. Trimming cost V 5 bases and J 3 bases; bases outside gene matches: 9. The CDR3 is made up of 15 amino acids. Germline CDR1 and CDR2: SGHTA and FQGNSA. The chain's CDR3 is CASSQEKGTDYGYTF. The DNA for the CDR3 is TGTGCCAGCAGCCAGGAAAAGGGGACAGACTATGGCTACACCTTC.

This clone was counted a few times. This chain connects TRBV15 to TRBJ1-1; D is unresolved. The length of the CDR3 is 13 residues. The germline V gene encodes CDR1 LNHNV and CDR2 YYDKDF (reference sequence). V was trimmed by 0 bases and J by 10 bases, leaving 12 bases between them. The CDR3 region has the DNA TGTGCCACCAGCAGAGATTCGGGGTACCCAGCTTTCTTT. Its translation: CATSRDSGYPAFF.

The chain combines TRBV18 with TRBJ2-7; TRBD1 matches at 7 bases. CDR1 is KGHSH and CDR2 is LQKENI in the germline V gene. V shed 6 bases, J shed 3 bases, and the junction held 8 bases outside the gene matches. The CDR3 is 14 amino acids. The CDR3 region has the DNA TGTGCCAGCTCCCGTGAGGCAGGGGGCTACGAGCAGTACTTC. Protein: CASSREAGGYEQYF.

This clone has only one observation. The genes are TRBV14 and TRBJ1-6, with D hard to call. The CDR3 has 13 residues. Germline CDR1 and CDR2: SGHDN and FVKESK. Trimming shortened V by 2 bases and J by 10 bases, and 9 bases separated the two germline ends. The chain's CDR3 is CASSQTKESPLHF. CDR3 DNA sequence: TGTGCCAGCAGCCAAACGAAAGAATCACCCCTCCACTTT.